This T cell receptor beta chain was sequenced for a study of CD8 T cells in ankylosing spondylitis. Study outcomes and limitations: Disease-linked clones proved CD8+ and comparatively uncommon in peripheral blood. A TCR beta motif of fewer than 10 highly homologous variants seemed to mark ankylosing spondylitis blood.

Making use of molecular barcodes, quantitative 5'-RACE generated TCR beta libraries. Using its own MiXCR run on the 5' RACE reads, TCRdb lists one record per CDR3 protein. The table includes over 400,000 distinct CDR3 sequences, approximately 26% detected once. On this clonotype itself: What it binds is not known.

The specimen sequenced was blood, either unsorted or a sorted T cell fraction (not recorded which). The receptor's source is a male donor with ankylosing spondylitis.

The CDR3 DNA reads TGTGCCAGCAGCTTGACGGGACGGTTTTACTTC. As protein: CASSLTGRFYF. The genes are TRBV7-9 and TRBJ2-7; the D call may be TRBD1 or TRBD2 (5 bases each). With 3 bases removed from V and 13 bases from J, the gap between germline ends came to 13 bases. The CDR3 sequence is 11 residues long. CDR1 and CDR2 (germline): SEHNR, FQNEAQ (reference sequence).